The entry below gives a single T cell receptor beta chain sequence along with its context. Its specificity is unknown. Produced via immunoSEQ multiplex PCR; TCRdb's table is partial and in-frame only. The sample carries 150,000 to 200,000 clones, 85% to 95% recorded once. The data derive from a study of T cell responses to AZD1222 COVID-19 vaccine. Turning to the study itself: Second-dose recipients at about 4 or about 12 weeks were treated as one pooled group. Study-wide results and caveats: Spike-specific TCR repertoires showed rising breadth and depth after two AZD1222 doses. White British people made up most donors, females outnumbered males, and clonal diversity was possibly underestimated. Of spike-specific TCRs, nearly half reportedly target regions left unmutated in variants.

V was shortened by 6 bases and J by 8 bases, with 13 bases between the two germline ends. The germline gives CDR1 MNHEY, CDR2 SVGAGI. CDR3 length: 12 residues. The clonotype originates from an adult in good health. Sequencing was performed on peripheral blood, taken on day 0 of AZD1222 vaccination. The chain carries TRBV6-5 and TRBJ1-2; D not certain. Here the CDR3 DNA reads TGTGCCAGCAGCGCCGGATGGAAAGGCTACACCTTC. Its protein is CASSAGWKGYTF.